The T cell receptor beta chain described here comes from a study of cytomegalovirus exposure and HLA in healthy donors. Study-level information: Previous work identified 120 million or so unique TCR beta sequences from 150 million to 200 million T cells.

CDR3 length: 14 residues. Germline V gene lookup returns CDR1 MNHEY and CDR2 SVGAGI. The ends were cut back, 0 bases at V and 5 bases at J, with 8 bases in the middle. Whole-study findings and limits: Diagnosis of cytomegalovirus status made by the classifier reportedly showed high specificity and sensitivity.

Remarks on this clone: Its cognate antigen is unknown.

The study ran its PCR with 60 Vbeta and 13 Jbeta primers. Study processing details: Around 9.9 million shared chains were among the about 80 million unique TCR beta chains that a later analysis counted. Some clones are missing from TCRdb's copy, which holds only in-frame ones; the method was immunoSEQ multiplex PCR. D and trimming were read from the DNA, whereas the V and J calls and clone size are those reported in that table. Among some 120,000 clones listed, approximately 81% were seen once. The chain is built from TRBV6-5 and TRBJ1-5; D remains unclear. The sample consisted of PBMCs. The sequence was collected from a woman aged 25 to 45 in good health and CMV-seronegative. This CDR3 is CASSYSRRDQPQHF. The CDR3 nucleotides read TGTGCCAGCAGTTACTCGCGGAGGGATCAGCCCCAGCATTTT.